A selection of T cell receptor beta chains follows, all from one sample in a study of CD8 T cells in ankylosing spondylitis. TCRdb analysed the 5' RACE reads with MiXCR anew, one entry per CDR3 protein. This table has more than 650,000 distinct CDR3 sequences, about an eighth appearing once. The sample was blood, either unsorted or a sorted T cell fraction (not recorded which). These receptors came from a male donor with ankylosing spondylitis. Each CDR3 is given with its conserved first and last residue. A D gene is named only where the DNA matches it firmly. Size values are once, few and many counts, or a class for expanded clones, and some rows have none.

size: few; D: -; J: TRBJ2-2; V: TRBV10-3; DNA: TGTGCCATCAGTGAGTCTGGTGCCAAGAACACCGGGGAGCTGTTTTTT; CDR3: CAISESGAKNTGELFF
size: many; D: TRBD1; J: TRBJ2-3; V: TRBV20-1; DNA: TGCAGTGCTAGACAGGGGGTTAGCACAGATACGCAGTATTTT; CDR3: CSARQGVSTDTQYF
size: few; D: TRBD1; J: TRBJ1-5; V: TRBV10-3; DNA: TGTGCCACCCCACCTCAGAGGGACAGACGAAGCAATCAGCCCCAGCATTTT; CDR3: CATPPQRDRRSNQPQHF
size: few; D: -; J: TRBJ2-7; V: TRBV4-3; DNA: TGCGCCAGCAGCCCGGGCGGTGGGGGAGGAAACGAGCAGTACTTC; CDR3: CASSPGGGGGNEQYF
size: -; D: -; J: TRBJ1-6; V: TRBV11-2; DNA: TGTGCCAGCAGCGAGAGGAGGGTCGGTGGGTCCTATAATTCACCCCTCCACTTT; CDR3: CASSERRVGGSYNSPLHF
size: many; D: TRBD1; J: TRBJ1-1; V: TRBV7-9; DNA: TGTGCCAGCAGCAGAGGGACAGGAGTGAACACTGAAGCTTTCTTT; CDR3: CASSRGTGVNTEAFF
size: few; D: -; J: TRBJ2-2; V: TRBV27; DNA: TGTGCCAGCAGTTTATTAGCGGTGAACACCGGGGAGCTGTTTTTT; CDR3: CASSLLAVNTGELFF
size: many; D: -; J: TRBJ2-1; V: TRBV4-3; DNA: TGCGCCAGCAGCCTGGTGACAGGCGGATACAATGAGCAGTTCTTC; CDR3: CASSLVTGGYNEQFF
size: many; D: -; J: TRBJ2-7; V: TRBV5-1; DNA: TGCGCCAGCAGCCTAGGGAACGTGTACGAGCAGTACTTC; CDR3: CASSLGNVYEQYF
size: -; D: -; J: TRBJ1-4; V: TRBV3-1; DNA: TGTGCCAGCAGCCAAACACAAACTTGGGGGGAAAAACTGTTTTTT; CDR3: CASSQTQTWGEKLFF